This T cell receptor (beta chain) is from a study of T cells expressing NK-cell markers. At the level of the study: CD3+CD56+NKG2C+, CD3+CD56+NKG2C- and CD3+CD56-NKG2C+ T cells, once sorted, supplied the TCR beta repertoires. Eight donors were sequenced, of whom seven were HCMV-seropositive, while the remaining one was HCMV-seronegative. Findings of the study overall: Certain NKG2C+ T cell clones were expanded, and their HCMV specificity remained unclear.

The CDR3 extends over 15 amino acids. Germline CDR1 reads SGHAT; CDR2 reads FQNNGV. It was by 5'RACE template switching with UMIs that TCR beta cDNA was made. Reprocessing the 5' RACE reads, TCRdb reports a single entry for every CDR3 protein and omits DNA. Its clone listing holds about 550,000 distinct CDR3 sequences. In the case of this clonotype: Antigen specificity is unknown.

Source material: blood T cells: a sorted CD56 or NKG2C T cell subset, CD4+ or CD8+ T cells, or bulk PBMC T cells (not recorded which). The TCR originated in a young man in good health. The chain links TRBV11-2 to TRBJ2-1; TCRdb's D call, TRBD1, is unchecked because there is no DNA. The CDR3 protein is CASSPGTVVMREQFF.